Listed here are 15 T cell receptor beta chains from one sample, sequenced in a study of esophageal squamous cell carcinoma under preoperative chemotherapy. Noted time point: after preoperative PTX-NDP chemotherapy. Using its own MiXCR run on the PCR reads, TCRdb lists one record per CDR3 protein. The sample carries 15,000 to 20,000 distinct CDR3 sequences, more than 45% recorded once. The specimen was collected from a patient given preoperative chemotherapy. Receptors originate from a human donor with esophageal squamous cell carcinoma. The donor label of this sample is uncertain.

This clonotype appeared a few times. The chain carries TRBV12-3 or TRBV12-4 and TRBJ2-7; TRBD1 matches 7 bases. CDR3 length: 14 residues. The V and J ends lost 6 bases and 3 bases, in that order; junction bases with no gene match: 8. The CDR3 DNA reads TGTGCCAGCAGCCACGGGGACAGCTTCTACGAGCAGTACTTC. Translation gives CASSHGDSFYEQYF.

In its sample, this clonotype was seen a few times. The V gene is TRBV12-3 or TRBV12-4, the J gene TRBJ2-7; TRBD1 agrees at 10 bases. The CDR3 sequence is 14 residues long. V shed 3 bases and J 7 bases; nucleotides not matched to a gene: 6. The CDR3 sequence is CASSFRDRGQEQYF. DNA of the CDR3: TGTGCCAGCAGTTTCCGTGACAGGGGGCAAGAGCAGTACTTC.

The genes are TRBV7-3 and TRBJ2-3, with D perhaps TRBD1 (5 bases). Germline V gene data show CDR1 as SGHTA and CDR2 as FQGTGA. This CDR3 contains 14 residues. V lost 4 bases, J lost 0 bases, and 8 bases lay in between. The CDR3 nucleotides read TGTGCCAGCAGCTCCGGACACAGCACAGATACGCAGTATTTT. Translated, it gives CASSSGHSTDTQYF. The full variable domain, completed using reference TRBV7-3 and TRBJ2-3, is GAGVSQTPSNKVTEKGKYVELRCDPISGHTALYWYRQSLGQGPEFLIYFQGTGAADDSGLPNDRFFAVRPEGSVSTLKIQRTERGDSAVYLCASSSGHSTDTQYFGPGTRLTVL.

V gene TRBV7-3 combines with J gene TRBJ2-5; possible D gene TRBD2, 6 bases. Germline loops: CDR1 SGHTA, CDR2 FQGTGA. V lost 4 bases to trimming and J lost 11 bases, with 17 bases between them. This CDR3 is built from 13 residues. The chain's CDR3 is CASSSGLTNEQYF. The CDR3, as DNA: TGTGCCAGCAGCTCCGGACTAACCAATGAGCAGTACTTC.

This clonotype was detected ten times or more. V gene TRBV27 combines with J gene TRBJ2-6, with D unclear. Germline CDR1 MNHEY, CDR2 SMNVEV (reference sequence). Trimming removed 0 bases at V and 3 bases at J, with 0 bases between. The CDR3 has 13 amino acids. CDR3 loop: CASSLSGANVLTF. DNA of the CDR3: TGTGCCAGCAGTTTATCTGGGGCCAACGTCCTGACTTTC.

The genes are TRBV10-1 and TRBJ2-3, with D possibly being TRBD1 (6 bases). There are 15 residues in the CDR3. With 3 bases removed from V and 4 bases from J, the gap between germline ends came to 14 bases. The germline CDR1 and CDR2 sequences are WNHNN and SYGVQD (reference sequence). CDR3 sequence: CASSDEQGRADTQYF. The CDR3 nucleotides are TGCGCCAGCAGTGATGAACAGGGAAGGGCAGATACGCAGTATTTT.

The chain is built from TRBV4-3 and TRBJ2-5; 7 bases align to TRBD2. Trimming at V came to 3 bases and at J to 5 bases, leaving 6 bases not matched to a gene. Germline V gene sequence: CDR1 LGHNA, CDR2 YSLEER. CDR3 length: 14 amino acids. In nucleotides, the CDR3 is TGCGCCAGCAGCCAGGAAGCGGGAAGGGAGACCCAGTACTTC. Protein: CASSQEAGRETQYF.

The V gene is TRBV11-2, the J gene TRBJ2-5; TRBD1 might be the D (6 bases). V was trimmed by 5 bases and J by 5 bases, leaving 15 bases between them. Germline CDR1 SGHAT, CDR2 FQNNGV. The CDR3 is made up of 14 amino acids. The CDR3 DNA follows: TGTGCCAGCAGCATCACAGGGTCGAGGGAGACCCAGTACTTC. Translation gives CASSITGSRETQYF.

The rearrangement links TRBV7-3 to TRBJ2-4, with 13 bases identical to TRBD2. Germline V gene sequence: CDR1 SGHTA, CDR2 FQGTGA. J was trimmed by 13 bases and V by 5 bases; bases with no gene match: 8. This CDR3 is 14 amino acids long. The DNA for the CDR3 is TGTGCCAGCAGCCCGGGACTAGCGGGAAATATGCAGTACTTC. Residues: CASSPGLAGNMQYF.

CDR3 sequence (DNA): TGTGCCAGCAGGGGGACAGGAGGAAGAGAGACCCAGTACTTC. Amino acids: CASRGTGGRETQYF. The chain links TRBV25-1 to TRBJ2-5, with 8 positions matching TRBD1. CDR1 is MGHDK and CDR2 is SYGVNS in the germline V gene. Germline trimming cut 6 bases from V and 4 bases from J; bases unmatched to any gene: 7. The CDR3 extends over 14 amino acids.

This chain uses TRBV7-2 with TRBJ2-4; D is ambiguous. Germline V gene lookup returns CDR1 SGHTA and CDR2 FQGNSA. Trimming removed 1 base at V and 13 bases at J, with 26 bases between. The CDR3 sequence is 17 residues long. The CDR3 DNA is TGTGCCAGCAGCTTAGGTGTCCCAGGCGGCGACCAAAACACCCAGTACTTC. Protein sequence: CASSLGVPGGDQNTQYF.

The count of this clonotype is one. The chain combines TRBV19 with TRBJ2-1; unclear D gene. With 7 bases removed from V and 3 bases from J, the gap between germline ends came to 10 bases. In germline, CDR1 is LNHDA, CDR2 SQIVND (reference sequence). The CDR3 sequence is 13 residues long. Here the CDR3 reads CASNSRSYNEQFF. Here the CDR3 DNA reads TGTGCCAGTAACTCCAGGAGCTACAATGAGCAGTTCTTC.

This chain joins TRBV7-2 and TRBJ2-5, with 8 bases aligning to TRBD2. The DNA end favors TRBJ2-1, so the J call may be wrong. Germline V lookup: CDR1 SGHTA, CDR2 FQGNSA. The CDR3 runs to 14 residues. The CDR3 DNA is TGTGCCAGCAGACGGGGTAGCGGGATGGGTGAGCAGTTCTTC. Translation gives CASRRGSGMGEQFF.

The rearrangement links TRBV5-5 to TRBJ2-2, with D tentatively TRBD2 (5 bases). Trimming shortened V by 5 bases and J by 0 bases, and 17 bases separated the two germline ends. The V gene's germline CDR1 is SGHKS and CDR2 YYEKEE (reference sequence). The CDR3 runs to 17 residues. The CDR3 region is CASSRSSARANTGELFF. The CDR3 coding sequence is TGTGCCAGCAGTCGAAGTAGCGCGAGGGCGAACACCGGGGAGCTGTTTTTT. The whole variable domain, remainder taken from reference TRBV5-5 and TRBJ2-2, is DAGVTQSPTHLIKTRGQQVTLRCSPISGHKSVSWYQQVLGQGPQFIFQYYEKEERGRGNFPDRFSARQFPNYSSELNVNALLLGDSALYLCASSRSSARANTGELFFGEGSRLTVL.

The V gene is TRBV7-3, the J gene TRBJ1-2; 8 nucleotides line up with TRBD1. Germline lookup yields CDR1 SGHTA and CDR2 FQGTGA. The J segment lost 4 bases and the V segment lost 0 bases, leaving 4 bases of the junction unmatched. The CDR3 runs to 15 residues. The CDR3 spells CASSLTRTGSYGYTF. The CDR3 DNA sequence: TGTGCCAGCAGCTTAACCCGGACAGGGTCCTATGGCTACACCTTC. Filled out from reference TRBV7-3 and TRBJ1-2, the complete variable domain reads GAGVSQTPSNKVTEKGKYVELRCDPISGHTALYWYRQSLGQGPEFLIYFQGTGAADDSGLPNDRFFAVRPEGSVSTLKIQRTERGDSAVYLCASSLTRTGSYGYTFGSGTRLTVV.